The next 16 T cell receptor beta chains were all read from a single sample in a study of blood T cell repertoires in COVID-19. The assay was immunoSEQ multiplex PCR, and TCRdb's table has in-frame clones only and misses some. The sample has about 250,000 clones, about nine tenths seen once; the top ten hold about 1.7%. Sequenced input: PBMCs or T cells enriched from blood (not recorded which). The source of these receptors is a man aged 40-49 years who had recovered from COVID-19.

This clone is a singleton in its sample. The chain couples TRBV7-2 to TRBJ1-1, with D perhaps matching TRBD1 (6 bases). Trimming pared 3 bases from V and 1 base from J, leaving 12 bases between. Germline V gene lookup returns CDR1 SGHTA and CDR2 FQGNSA. The CDR3 sequence is 15 residues long. The CDR3: CASSLYRVPNTEAFF. CDR3 bases: TGTGCCAGCAGCTTGTACAGGGTACCGAACACTGAAGCTTTCTTT.

The chain employs TRBV7-2 and TRBJ2-1, with TRBD2 matching 8 bases. Germline CDR1 and CDR2: SGHTA and FQGNSA. The CDR3 sequence is 15 residues long. V was clipped by 0 bases and J by 4 bases; unmatched bases: 2. Written as DNA, the CDR3 is TGTGCCAGCAGCTTAGCTAGCGGGGAATACAATGAGCAGTTCTTC. This sequence encodes CASSLASGEYNEQFF.

The chain has TRBV18 and TRBJ2-1; TRBD1 might be the D (5 bases). CDR1 KGHSH and CDR2 LQKENI come from the germline V gene. Trimming stripped 6 bases from V and 0 bases from J, with 18 bases between. This CDR3 contains 17 residues. The CDR3 region has the DNA TGTGCCAGCTCGCCCAATCCCCCCAGGGCCTCCTACAATGAGCAGTTCTTC. The encoded protein is CASSPNPPRASYNEQFF.

The chain combines TRBV30 with TRBJ2-1; D is possibly TRBD2 (6 bases). There are 15 residues in the CDR3. V was clipped by 0 bases and J by 2 bases, with 11 bases between them. Germline loops: CDR1 GTSNPN, CDR2 SVGIG (reference sequence). CDR3 bases: TGTGCCTGGAGTGTACCAGCGGGTGCCTACAATGAGCAGTTCTTC. It translates to CAWSVPAGAYNEQFF.

This clone was counted only a few times. The rearrangement joins TRBV19 to TRBJ2-5; tentative D call: TRBD1 (6 bases). From germline, CDR1 is LNHDA and CDR2 SQIVND (reference sequence). V dropped 5 bases and J dropped 5 bases, with 18 bases sitting between them. CDR3 length: 15 residues. The CDR3 DNA reads TGTGCCAGTAGTGTCACCAGGGGTTCAGGGGAGACCCAGTACTTC. This translates into CASSVTRGSGETQYF.

The chain links TRBV28 to TRBJ1-2, with 9 bases lining up with TRBD1. V gave up 6 bases and J gave up 2 bases; unmatched junction bases: 4. The CDR3 spans 14 residues. Germline V gene sequence: CDR1 MDHEN, CDR2 SYDVKM. CDR3 bases: TGTGCCAGCAGGGACGGGACAGGGAACTATGGCTACACCTTC. It encodes CASRDGTGNYGYTF.

The chain carries TRBV25-1 and TRBJ1-1; D perhaps matches TRBD1 (5 bases). The CDR3 sequence is 16 residues long. Trimming cost V 1 base and J 3 bases, with 15 bases left between them. Germline CDR1 reads MGHDK; CDR2 reads SYGVNS. CDR3 DNA sequence: TGTGCCAGCAGTGAATGGGATGCGGGGCGCGACACTGAAGCTTTCTTT. Protein sequence: CASSEWDAGRDTEAFF.

This chain joins TRBV6-5 and TRBJ1-1, with a possible D match to TRBD1 (6 bases). The CDR3 sequence is 15 residues long. V gave up 2 bases and J gave up 1 base, with 11 bases separating them. Germline CDR1 reads MNHEY; CDR2 reads SVGAGI. CDR3 loop: CASSYGTGWNTEAFF. CDR3 DNA sequence: TGTGCCAGCAGTTACGGTACAGGGTGGAACACTGAAGCTTTCTTT.

This chain joins TRBV2 and TRBJ1-6, with D unresolved. V dropped 5 bases and J dropped 5 bases, with 13 bases sitting between them. Germline-derived CDR1 and CDR2 are SNHLY and FYNNEI. The CDR3 loop spans 15 amino acids. For the CDR3, the DNA is TGTGCCAGCAGTCCAAGCCGGTCCGATAATTCACCCCTCCACTTT. Translated, it gives CASSPSRSDNSPLHF.

This clone was seen a few times. The gene calls are TRBV28 and TRBJ2-7; a possible D gene is TRBD1 (6 bases). Trimming cost V 11 bases and J 0 bases, with 11 bases left between them. Germline V gene data show CDR1 as MDHEN and CDR2 as SYDVKM. The CDR3 runs 12 residues. As DNA, the CDR3 is TGTGCCGGGGGCCAGAGCTCCTACGAGCAGTACTTC. Protein sequence: CAGGQSSYEQYF.

V and J are TRBV10-3 and TRBJ2-3; 8 bases are shared with TRBD2. Germline V gene sequence: CDR1 ENHRY, CDR2 SYGVKD. The CDR3 consists of 18 residues. The V gene end was trimmed by 0 bases and the J gene end by 2 bases; junction bases not matched to a gene: 10. Here the CDR3 reads CAISESIGSGAATDTQYF. DNA for the CDR3: TGTGCCATCAGTGAGTCGATAGGTAGCGGGGCTGCCACAGATACGCAGTATTTT.

The rearrangement uses TRBV30 and TRBJ2-1; a possible D gene is TRBD2 (6 bases). This CDR3 comprises 15 residues. Trimming stripped 2 bases from V and 0 bases from J, with 11 bases between. Germline CDR1 and CDR2: GTSNPN and SVGIG (reference sequence). In DNA, the CDR3 is TGTGCCTGGAGTCCGGGACTTAGCTCCTACAATGAGCAGTTCTTC. Encoded protein: CAWSPGLSSYNEQFF.

This rearrangement joins TRBV11-2 to TRBJ1-3, with 9 positions matching TRBD1. Trimming removed 3 bases from V and 0 bases from J; junction bases left unmatched: 3. The CDR3 consists of 16 residues. Germline CDR1 SGHAT, CDR2 FQNNGV. The DNA for the CDR3 is TGTGCCAGCAGCTTTACAGGGGGCCGCTCTGGAAACACCATATATTTT. Translating it yields CASSFTGGRSGNTIYF.

V usage is TRBV7-2 and J usage is TRBJ1-4, with TRBD1 identical over 7 bases. Trimming at V came to 1 base and at J to 8 bases, leaving 10 bases not matched to a gene. Germline V lookup: CDR1 SGHTA, CDR2 FQGNSA. The length of the CDR3 is 16 residues. CDR3 amino acids: CASSLGMGTAEEKLFF. CDR3 DNA: TGTGCCAGCAGCTTAGGGATGGGGACAGCGGAGGAAAAACTGTTTTTT.

The V gene is TRBV27, the J gene TRBJ2-1, with 9 nucleotides matching TRBD2. The CDR3 consists of 15 residues. V lost 0 bases and J lost 9; bases outside the gene matches: 6. The germline V gene has CDR1 MNHEY and CDR2 SMNVEV (reference sequence). The CDR3 loop reads CASSLSWLAGTEQFF. CDR3 coding DNA: TGTGCCAGCAGTTTATCTTGGCTAGCGGGAACTGAGCAGTTCTTC.

V gene TRBV4-1 combines with J gene TRBJ2-7, with D possibly matching TRBD1 (6 bases). CDR3 length: 14 amino acids. Between the trimmed V and J ends, which lost 6 bases and 7 bases, there was a span of 19 bases. Germline CDR1 MGHRA, CDR2 YSYEKL. In nucleotides, the CDR3 is TGCGCCAGCAGTCCCGGACAGCTAAACGGGGAGCAGTACTTC. The encoded protein is CASSPGQLNGEQYF.